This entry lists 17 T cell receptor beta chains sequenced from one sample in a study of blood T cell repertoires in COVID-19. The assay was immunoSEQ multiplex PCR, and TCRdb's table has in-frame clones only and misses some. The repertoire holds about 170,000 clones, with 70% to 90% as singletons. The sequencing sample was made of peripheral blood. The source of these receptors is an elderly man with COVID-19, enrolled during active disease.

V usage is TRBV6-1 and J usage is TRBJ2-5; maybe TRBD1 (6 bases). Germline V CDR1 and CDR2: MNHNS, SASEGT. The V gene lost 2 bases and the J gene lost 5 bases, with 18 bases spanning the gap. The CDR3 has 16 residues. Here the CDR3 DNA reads TGTGCCAGCAGTGAAATGGTACGGTGGGGGCGTGAGACCCAGTACTTC. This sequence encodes CASSEMVRWGRETQYF.

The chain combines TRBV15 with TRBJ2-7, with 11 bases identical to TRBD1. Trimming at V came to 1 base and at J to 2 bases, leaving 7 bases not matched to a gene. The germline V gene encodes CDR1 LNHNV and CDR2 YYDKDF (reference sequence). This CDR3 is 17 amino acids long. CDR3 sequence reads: CATSRVNTGQGAYEQYF. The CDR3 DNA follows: TGTGCCACCAGCAGAGTGAACACGGGACAGGGGGCCTACGAGCAGTACTTC.

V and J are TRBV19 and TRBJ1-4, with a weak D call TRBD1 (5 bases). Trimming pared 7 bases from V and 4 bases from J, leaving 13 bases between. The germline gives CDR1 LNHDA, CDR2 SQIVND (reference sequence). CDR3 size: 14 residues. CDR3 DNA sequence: TGTGCCAGTACCCCGACAGCCCTTAATGAAAAACTGTTTTTT. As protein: CASTPTALNEKLFF.

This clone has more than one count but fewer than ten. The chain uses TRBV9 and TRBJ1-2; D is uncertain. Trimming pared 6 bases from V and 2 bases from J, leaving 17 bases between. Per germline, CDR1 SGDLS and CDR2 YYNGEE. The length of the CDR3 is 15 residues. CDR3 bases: TGTGCCAGCAACCGAGACCCGACGGAGAACTATGGCTACACCTTC. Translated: CASNRDPTENYGYTF.

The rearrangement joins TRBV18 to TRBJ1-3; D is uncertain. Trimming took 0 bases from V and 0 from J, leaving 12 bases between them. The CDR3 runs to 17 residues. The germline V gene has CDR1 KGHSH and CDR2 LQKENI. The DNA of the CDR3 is TGTGCCAGCTCACCACCCGACTTTTTGAGCTCTGGAAACACCATATATTTT. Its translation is CASSPPDFLSSGNTIYF.

CDR3 nucleotide sequence: TGTGCCAGCAGCCCATCCGGGACTAGCGGGGGGGGTACGCAGTATTTT. Its translation is CASSPSGTSGGGTQYF. The rearrangement joins TRBV7-3 to TRBJ2-3, with 16 bases lining up with TRBD2. Germline-derived CDR1 and CDR2 are SGHTA and FQGTGA. The length of the CDR3 is 16 residues. The J segment lost 8 bases and the V segment lost 5 bases, leaving 7 bases of the junction unmatched.

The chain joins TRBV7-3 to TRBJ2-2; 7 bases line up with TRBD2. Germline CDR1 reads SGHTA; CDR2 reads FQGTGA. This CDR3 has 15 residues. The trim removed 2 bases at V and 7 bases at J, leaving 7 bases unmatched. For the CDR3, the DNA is TGTGCCAGCAGCTTATATCGGCGGGGGAACGGGGAGCTGTTTTTT. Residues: CASSLYRRGNGELFF.

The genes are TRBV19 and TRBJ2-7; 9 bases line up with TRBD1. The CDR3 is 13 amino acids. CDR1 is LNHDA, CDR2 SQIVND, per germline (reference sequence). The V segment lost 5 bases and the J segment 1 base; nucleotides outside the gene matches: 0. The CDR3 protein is CASSGTGSYEQYF. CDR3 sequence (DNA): TGTGCCAGTAGTGGGACAGGGTCCTACGAGCAGTACTTC. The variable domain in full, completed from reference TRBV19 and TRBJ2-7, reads DGGITQSPKYLFRKEGQNVTLSCEQNLNHDAMYWYRQDPGQGLRLIYYSQIVNDFQKGDIAEGYSVSREKKESFPLTVTSAQKNPTAFYLCASSGTGSYEQYFGPGTRLTVT.

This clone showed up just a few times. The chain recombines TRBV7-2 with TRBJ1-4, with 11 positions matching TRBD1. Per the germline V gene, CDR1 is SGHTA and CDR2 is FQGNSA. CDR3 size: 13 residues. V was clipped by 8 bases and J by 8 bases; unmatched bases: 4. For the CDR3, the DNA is TGTGCCAGCGGCCGGGACAGGGGGGAAAAACTGTTTTTT. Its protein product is CASGRDRGEKLFF. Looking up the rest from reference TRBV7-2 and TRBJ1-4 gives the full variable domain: GAGVSQSPSNKVTEKGKDVELRCDPISGHTALYWYRQSLGQGLEFLIYFQGNSAPDKSGLPSDRFSAERTGGSVSTLTIQRTQQEDSAVYLCASGRDRGEKLFFGSGTQLSVL.

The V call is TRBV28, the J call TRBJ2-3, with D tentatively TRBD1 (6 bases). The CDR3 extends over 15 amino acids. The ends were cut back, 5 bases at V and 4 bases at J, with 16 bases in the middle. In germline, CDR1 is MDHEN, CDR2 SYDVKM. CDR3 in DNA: TGTGCCAGCAGTACTCAGGGGTTTTCCGCAGATACGCAGTATTTT. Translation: CASSTQGFSADTQYF.

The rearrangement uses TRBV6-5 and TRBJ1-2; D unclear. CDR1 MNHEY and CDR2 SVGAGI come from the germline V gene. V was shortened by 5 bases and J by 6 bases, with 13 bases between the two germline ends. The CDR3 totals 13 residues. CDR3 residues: CASSRGSRDGYTF. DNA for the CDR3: TGTGCCAGCAGTCGTGGGAGTAGAGATGGCTACACCTTC.

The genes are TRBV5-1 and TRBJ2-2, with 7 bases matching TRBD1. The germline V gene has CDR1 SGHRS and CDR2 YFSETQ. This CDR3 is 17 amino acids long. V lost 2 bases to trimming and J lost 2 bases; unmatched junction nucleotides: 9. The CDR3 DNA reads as TGCGCCAGCAGCTTAACCACAGGGGAAGGAAACACCGGGGAGCTGTTTTTT. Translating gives CASSLTTGEGNTGELFF. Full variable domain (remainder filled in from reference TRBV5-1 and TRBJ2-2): KAGVTQTPRYLIKTRGQQVTLSCSPISGHRSVSWYQQTPGQGLQFLFEYFSETQRNKGNFPGRFSGRQFSNSRSEMNVSTLELGDSALYLCASSLTTGEGNTGELFFGEGSRLTVL.

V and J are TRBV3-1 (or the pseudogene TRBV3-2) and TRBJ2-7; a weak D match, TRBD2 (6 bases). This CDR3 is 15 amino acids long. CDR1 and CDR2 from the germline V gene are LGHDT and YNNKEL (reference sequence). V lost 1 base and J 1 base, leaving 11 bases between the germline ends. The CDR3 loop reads CASSQVGSGSYEQYF. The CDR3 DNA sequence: TGTGCCAGCAGCCAAGTCGGTAGCGGTTCCTACGAGCAGTACTTC.

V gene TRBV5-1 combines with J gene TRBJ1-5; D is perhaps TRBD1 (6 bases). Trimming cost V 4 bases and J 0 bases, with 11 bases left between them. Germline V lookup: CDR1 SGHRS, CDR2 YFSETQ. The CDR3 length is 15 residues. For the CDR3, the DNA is TGCGCCAGCAGCCCGACAGGAGCTAGCAATCAGCCCCAGCATTTT. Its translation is CASSPTGASNQPQHF. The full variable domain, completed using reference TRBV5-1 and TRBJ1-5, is KAGVTQTPRYLIKTRGQQVTLSCSPISGHRSVSWYQQTPGQGLQFLFEYFSETQRNKGNFPGRFSGRQFSNSRSEMNVSTLELGDSALYLCASSPTGASNQPQHFGDGTRLSIL.

CDR3 in amino acids: CASSKDRGVRNTIYF. In DNA, the CDR3 is TGTGCCAGCAGCAAGGACAGGGGGGTGCGAAACACCATATATTTT. The chain links TRBV3-1 (or the pseudogene TRBV3-2) to TRBJ1-3; 10 nucleotides agree with TRBD1. Trimming cost V 5 bases and J 5 bases; bases outside gene matches: 6. The CDR3 is made up of 15 amino acids. Germline assignment: CDR1 LGHDT and CDR2 YNNKEL (reference sequence).

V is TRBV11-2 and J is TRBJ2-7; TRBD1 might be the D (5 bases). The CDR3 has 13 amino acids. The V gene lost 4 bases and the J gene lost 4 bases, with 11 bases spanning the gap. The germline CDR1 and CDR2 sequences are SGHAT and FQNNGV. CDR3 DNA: TGTGCCAGCAGCTCGGACATGGCTTACGAGCAGTACTTC. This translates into CASSSDMAYEQYF.

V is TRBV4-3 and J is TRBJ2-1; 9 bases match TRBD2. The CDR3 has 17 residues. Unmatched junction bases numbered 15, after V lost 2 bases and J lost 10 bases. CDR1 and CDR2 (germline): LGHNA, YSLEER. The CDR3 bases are TGCGCCAGCAGCCAAAGCCGGACTCGCGGGGGGGCACTGGAGCAGTTCTTC. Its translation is CASSQSRTRGGALEQFF.